This T cell receptor beta chain emerged from a study of blood T cell repertoires in COVID-19. This CDR3 is 13 amino acids long. The trim removed 3 bases at V and 4 bases at J, leaving 2 bases unmatched. Germline V gives CDR1 MNHEY, CDR2 SMNVEV (reference sequence). The table came from immunoSEQ multiplex PCR; TCRdb's copy has only in-frame clones and leaves some out. The sample lists about 280,000 clones; approximately 91% were seen once. The clonotype originates from a man aged 18 to 35 with active or convalescent COVID-19. The V and J genes are TRBV27 and TRBJ2-5; 7 nucleotides match TRBD1. Sequenced: peripheral blood. CDR3 nucleotides: TGTGCCAGCAGTTTTGCAGGGGGAGAGACCCAGTACTTC. As protein: CASSFAGGETQYF.